A single sample gave rise to the 5 T cell receptor beta chains below, sequenced in a study of blood T cell repertoires in COVID-19. Repertoires were generated with immunoSEQ multiplex PCR, while TCRdb's copy carries only in-frame clones and drops some. The table records about half a million clones, 88% of them present only once. The source material was PBMCs or T cells enriched from blood (not recorded which). These TCRs come from a woman aged 55 to 70 who had recovered from COVID-19.

CDR3 nucleotide sequence: TGCAGCGTTGAAGCATCGCGGGCGGACTATGGCTACACCTTC. It encodes CSVEASRADYGYTF. V is TRBV29-1 and J is TRBJ1-2; no definite D call. The CDR3 spans 14 residues. Trimming stripped 1 base from V and 3 bases from J, with 12 bases between. CDR1 is SQVTM and CDR2 is ANQGSEA in the germline V gene.

The chain couples TRBV2 to TRBJ2-3; possible D gene TRBD1, 6 bases. Germline lookup yields CDR1 SNHLY and CDR2 FYNNEI. This CDR3 has 14 amino acids. CDR3 protein: CVIPHRAGTDTQYF. The CDR3 DNA reads as TGTGTCATCCCCCACAGGGCTGGCACAGATACGCAGTATTTT.

This clone was seen repeatedly, ten times or more. The rearrangement joins TRBV27 to TRBJ1-1, with D perhaps matching TRBD1 (5 bases). The CDR3 spans 15 residues. Germline V lookup: CDR1 MNHEY, CDR2 SMNVEV (reference sequence). Trimming took 0 bases from V and 4 from J, leaving 12 bases between them. The CDR3 loop is CASSLSGGGGTEAFF. The CDR3 DNA sequence: TGTGCCAGCAGTTTATCAGGTGGGGGGGGCACTGAAGCTTTCTTT.

The chain carries TRBV5-8 and TRBJ2-7; 9 bases line up with TRBD1. Per the germline V gene, CDR1 is SGHTS and CDR2 is YDEGEE. Trimming at V came to 4 bases and at J to 0 bases, leaving 11 bases not matched to a gene. This CDR3 has 17 residues. The CDR3 here is CASSLGTGSLSSYEQYF. The CDR3 nucleotides read TGTGCCAGCAGCCTCGGGACAGGGAGCCTAAGCTCCTACGAGCAGTACTTC.

V gene TRBV12-5 combines with J gene TRBJ1-5; a weak D match, TRBD1 (5 bases). Trimming left V 0 bases short and J 4 bases short, with 13 bases between. The CDR3 runs to 16 residues. Germline lookup yields CDR1 LGHNT and CDR2 FRNRAP. CDR3 DNA sequence: TGTGCTAGTGGTTTGGTAGAACAGGTGGGTAATCAGCCCCAGCATTTT. Amino acids: CASGLVEQVGNQPQHF.